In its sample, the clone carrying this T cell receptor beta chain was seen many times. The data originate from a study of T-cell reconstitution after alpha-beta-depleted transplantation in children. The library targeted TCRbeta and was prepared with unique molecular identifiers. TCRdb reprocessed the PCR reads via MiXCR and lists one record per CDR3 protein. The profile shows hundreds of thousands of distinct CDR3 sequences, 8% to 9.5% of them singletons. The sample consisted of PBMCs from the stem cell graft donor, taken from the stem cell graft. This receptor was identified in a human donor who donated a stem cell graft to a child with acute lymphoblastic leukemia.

As DNA, the CDR3 is TGTGCCAGCAGTAAAGGGACGTACGAGCAGTACTTC. Encoded protein: CASSKGTYEQYF. The chain has TRBV27 and TRBJ2-7, with D perhaps assigned TRBD1 or TRBD2 (5 bases each). This CDR3 spans 12 amino acids. V was pared by 5 bases and J by 4 bases, with 9 bases between. Germline-derived CDR1 and CDR2 are MNHEY and SMNVEV (reference sequence).